This T cell receptor beta chain derives from a study of graft-versus-host responses after intestinal transplantation. Looking at the study overall: Transplants given to recipients were multivisceral, liver-intestinal, or isolated intestinal. Broader study findings: Graft-donor T cell macrochimerism in patients accompanied high graft-versus-host to host-versus-graft clonal ratios in allografts. Recipient marrow held GvH clones, some first seen in ileum or blood.

Repertoires were generated with immunoSEQ multiplex PCR, while TCRdb's copy carries only in-frame clones and drops some. The table has around 100,000 clones, roughly 84% seen once. The CDR3 is 15 residues long. Between the trimmed V and J ends, which lost 4 bases and 6 bases, there was a span of 18 bases. Germline V gene lookup returns CDR1 SGHVS and CDR2 FNYEAQ. To note about this clone: The antigen is unknown.

The sequenced sample was unstimulated CD4+ T cells sorted from spleen or lymph node cells, obtained before transplant. The chain employs TRBV7-6 and TRBJ1-1; TRBD1 might be the D (6 bases). This sequence originates from a human donor who was the organ donor for an intestinal transplant. DNA for the CDR3: TGTGCCAGCAGCTCCTTATTGGGGGGGCTGGCTGAAGCTTTCTTT. It encodes CASSSLLGGLAEAFF.